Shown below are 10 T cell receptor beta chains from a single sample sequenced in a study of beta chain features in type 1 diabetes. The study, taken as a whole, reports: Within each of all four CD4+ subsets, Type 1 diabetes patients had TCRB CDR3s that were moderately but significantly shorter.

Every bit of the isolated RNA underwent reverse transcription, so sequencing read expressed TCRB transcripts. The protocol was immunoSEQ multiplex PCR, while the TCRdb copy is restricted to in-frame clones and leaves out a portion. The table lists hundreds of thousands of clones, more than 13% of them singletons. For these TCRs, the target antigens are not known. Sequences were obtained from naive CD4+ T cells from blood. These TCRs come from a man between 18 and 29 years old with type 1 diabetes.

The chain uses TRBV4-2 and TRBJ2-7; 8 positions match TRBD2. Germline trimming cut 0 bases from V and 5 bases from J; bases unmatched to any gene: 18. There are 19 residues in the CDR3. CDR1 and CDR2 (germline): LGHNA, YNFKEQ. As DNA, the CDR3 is TGTGCCAGCAGCCAAGAATTGGCCGGGGGGGCCGGAGCCGGGGACGAGCAGTACTTC. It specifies CASSQELAGGAGAGDEQYF.

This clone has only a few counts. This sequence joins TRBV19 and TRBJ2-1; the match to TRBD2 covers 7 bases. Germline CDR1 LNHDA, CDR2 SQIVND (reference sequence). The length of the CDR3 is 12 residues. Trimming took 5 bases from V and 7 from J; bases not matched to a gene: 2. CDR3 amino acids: CASSRLANEQFF. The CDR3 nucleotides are TGTGCCAGTAGTCGACTAGCTAATGAGCAGTTCTTC.

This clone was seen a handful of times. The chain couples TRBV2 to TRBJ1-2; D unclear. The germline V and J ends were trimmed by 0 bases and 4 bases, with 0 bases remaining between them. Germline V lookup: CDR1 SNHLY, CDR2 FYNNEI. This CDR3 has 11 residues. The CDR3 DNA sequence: TGTGCCAGCAGTGAAGCCTATGGCTACACCTTC. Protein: CASSEAYGYTF. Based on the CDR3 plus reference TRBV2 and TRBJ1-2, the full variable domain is EPEVTQTPSHQVTQMGQEVILRCVPISNHLYFYWYRQILGQKVEFLVSFYNNEISEKSEIFDDQFSVERPDGSNFTLKIRSTKLEDSAMYFCASSEAYGYTFGSGTRLTVV.

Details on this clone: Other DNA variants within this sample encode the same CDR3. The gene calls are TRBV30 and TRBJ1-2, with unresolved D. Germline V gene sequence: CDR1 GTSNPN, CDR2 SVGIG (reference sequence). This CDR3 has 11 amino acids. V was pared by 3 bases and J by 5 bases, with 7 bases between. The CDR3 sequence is CAWSGGYGYTF. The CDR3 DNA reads TGTGCCTGGAGCGGAGGATATGGCTACACCTTC.

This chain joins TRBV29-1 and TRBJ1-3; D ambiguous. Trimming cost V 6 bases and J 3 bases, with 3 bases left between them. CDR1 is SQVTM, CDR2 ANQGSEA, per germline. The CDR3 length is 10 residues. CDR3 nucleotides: TGCAGCGTGGGTGGAAACACCATATATTTT. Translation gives CSVGGNTIYF.

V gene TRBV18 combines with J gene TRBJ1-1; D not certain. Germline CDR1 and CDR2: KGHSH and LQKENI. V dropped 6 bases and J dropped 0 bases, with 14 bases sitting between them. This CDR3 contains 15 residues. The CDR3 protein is CASSTTQEMNTEAFF. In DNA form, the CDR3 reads TGTGCCAGCTCCACCACTCAGGAAATGAACACTGAAGCTTTCTTT.

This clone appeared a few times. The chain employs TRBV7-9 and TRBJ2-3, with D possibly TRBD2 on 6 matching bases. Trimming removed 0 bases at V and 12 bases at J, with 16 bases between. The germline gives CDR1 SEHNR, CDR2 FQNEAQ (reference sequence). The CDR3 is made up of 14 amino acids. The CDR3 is CASSLANVASAQYF. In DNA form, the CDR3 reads TGTGCCAGCAGCTTAGCGAACGTGGCTAGCGCCCAGTATTTT. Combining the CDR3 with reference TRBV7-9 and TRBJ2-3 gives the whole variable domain DTGVSQNPRHKITKRGQNVTFRCDPISEHNRLYWYRQTLGQGPEFLTYFQNEAQLEKSRLLSDRFSAERPKGSFSTLEIQRTEQGDSAMYLCASSLANVASAQYFGPGTRLTVL.

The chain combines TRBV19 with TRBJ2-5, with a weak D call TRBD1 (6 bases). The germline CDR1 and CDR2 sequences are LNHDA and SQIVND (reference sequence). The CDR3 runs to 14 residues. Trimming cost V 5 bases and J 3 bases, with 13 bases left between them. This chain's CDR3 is CASSRTDQKETQYF. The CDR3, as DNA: TGTGCCAGTAGTCGGACAGACCAGAAAGAGACCCAGTACTTC.

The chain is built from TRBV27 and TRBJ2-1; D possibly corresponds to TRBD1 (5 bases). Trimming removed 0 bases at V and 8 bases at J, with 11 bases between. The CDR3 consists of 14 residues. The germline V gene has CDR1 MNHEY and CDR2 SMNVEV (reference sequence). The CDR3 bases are TGTGCCAGCAGTTTATCCGAAGGGGCCGATGAGCAGTTCTTC. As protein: CASSLSEGADEQFF.

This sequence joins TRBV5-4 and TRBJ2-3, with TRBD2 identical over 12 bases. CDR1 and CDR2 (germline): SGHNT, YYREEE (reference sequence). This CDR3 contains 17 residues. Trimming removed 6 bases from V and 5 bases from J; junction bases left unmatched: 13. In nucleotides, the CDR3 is TGTGCCAGCACCCCGAGGACTAGCGGGGACTCAGGAGATACGCAGTATTTT. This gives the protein CASTPRTSGDSGDTQYF.